This T cell receptor (beta chain) came from a study of identical twins. The table lists this clonotype with a few counts. TCRdb ran MiXCR on the 5' RACE reads and lists one entry per CDR3 protein. The data show roughly 750,000 distinct CDR3 sequences, 21% seen once. The CDR3 sequence is 13 residues long. Trimming took 6 bases from V and 0 from J, leaving 10 bases between them. The germline CDR1 and CDR2 sequences are DFQATT and SNEGSKA (reference sequence). The same sample was also studied in work on T cells expressing NK-cell markers.

The source is a woman aged 18-30 years in good health. Sequenced sample: PBMCs. This chain joins TRBV20-1 and TRBJ2-3; D gene unclear. As DNA, the CDR3 is TGCAGTGCCGCGGCTTGGAGCACAGATACGCAGTATTTT. Its translation is CSAAAWSTDTQYF.